The TCR beta chain described here comes from a study of post-analysis software for immune sequencing data (dated by TCRdb to 2015 to 2017). For the wider study: Disease courses on record covered relapsing-remitting, secondary progressive and progressive-relapsing multiple sclerosis, though some patients had no subtype annotation. The patient repertoires were set against eleven to twelve previously published healthy control repertoires from donors whose ages ranged from about 6 to 27 years. A subset of samples was prepared in parallel using single-end sample barcoding, then pooled and co-amplified after Illumina adapter ligation.

To prepare the library, PCR was applied. Sequencing instrument: Illumina HiSeq 2500. To reduce PCR and sequencing biases, unique molecular identifiers were built into the TCR beta cDNA libraries. Every 1 to 10 million input T cells yielded approximately 500,000 cDNA molecules, meaning each molecule approximated one T cell. Patient libraries were prepared and sequenced with the same protocol used for the earlier healthy control dataset. Samples belonging to the same batch were prepared together, multiplexed and sequenced on a shared HiSeq lane. For the original study's pipeline: Raw barcoded reads were processed with MIGEC, and single-read molecular identifier groups were discarded before consensus assembly and CDR3 extraction. Clonotype tables were post-analysed with VDJtools, normalizing diversity by down-sampling all datasets to the smallest sample size. Repertoire overlap clustering matched CDR3 amino acid but not nucleotide sequences to correct batch-related cross-sample contamination. TCRdb reran the public reads through fastp at Q25 and MiXCR, keeping productive beta chains. Each entry merges the rows of one CDR3 protein and shows their most common DNA and genes. Clone size and V and J calls follow TCRdb, not the original study. Counted in this sample were hundreds of thousands of distinct CDR3 sequences; 53% of them appeared once. Roughly 4.4% of the sample belongs to the ten largest clones.

Points the paper makes about the study in general: The multiple sclerosis patient group was slightly younger than the control group. Normalized Chao1 diversity was significantly lower in multiple sclerosis patients than controls, suggesting substantial peripheral T-cell clonal expansion. Roughly 5 TRBV segments, including TRBV5-6, TRBV5-1 and TRBV20-1, were significantly more frequent in patients than controls. Direct clustering with F measure revealed strong co-clustering of samples prepared in the same batch, which led to a batch-effect correction.

In regard to this clonotype: It lacks a known antigen. Qualities for individual bases were not recorded, and no much larger clone is one base off.

The CDR3 runs 16 residues from the cysteine to the phenylalanine. Just the 48-base CDR3 DNA is kept, in frame starting at base 1. From the germline V gene, CDR1 is SGHTA and CDR2 is FQGNSA. V was cut back by 1 base and J by 2 bases, leaving a gap of 13 bases between them. To demonstrate the VDJtools post-analysis software, TCR beta repertoires were profiled from the peripheral blood of about 13 young patients with multiple sclerosis. The multiple sclerosis patients were children and adolescents ranging in age from 6 to 15 years. Material: blood. The rearranged chain carries TRBV7-2 and TRBJ2-3, with the D gene too uncertain to name. The sequence was obtained from a girl aged 10-17 years with multiple sclerosis. In nucleotide form, the sequence is TGTGCCAGCAGCTTAGTGCTGGGCGGAGTCACAGATACGCAGTATTTT. It specifies CASSLVLGGVTDTQYF.